This T cell receptor beta chain came from a study of vaccination and CD4 T cells after COVID-19. This clonotype was seen a few times. The antigen is unknown. Germline loops: CDR1 SGHTA, CDR2 FQGNSA. V lost 3 bases and J 8 bases, leaving 10 bases between the germline ends. This CDR3 is 12 amino acids long. Time point indicated: late sampling 161 to 241 days after vaccination in a few convalescent patients. The treatment here: roughly 10-day PBMC culture with coronavirus spike peptide pools or control peptides (ViraFEST assay). Once peptide pools had expanded antigen-specific T cells, ViraFEST sequenced TCRs. Cultured CD4+ T cell DNA underwent sequencing with the Oncomine TCR Beta short-read assay. TCRdb itself ran the PCR reads through MiXCR, one entry per CDR3 protein. The repertoire has over 20,000 distinct CDR3 sequences, around 33% of them found once; the top ten carry less than 3%.

This rearrangement joins TRBV7-2 to TRBJ1-2; no definite D call. The sequence derives from a human donor who had recovered from COVID-19. The sample here was CD4+ T cells from blood, cultured in vitro, taken about 7 months after SARS-CoV-2 vaccination. CDR3 in DNA: TGTGCCAGCAGCTTTGCGGCCATCGGCTACACCTTC. Encoded protein: CASSFAAIGYTF.